A selection of T cell receptor beta chains follows, all from one sample in a study of T cell responses to AZD1222 COVID-19 vaccine. Sequencing was performed with immunoSEQ multiplex PCR; in TCRdb, only in-frame clones are kept and a portion is missing. The data show tens of thousands of clones, with about nine tenths seen just once and less than 5.5% held by the top ten. Here the sequenced sample was peripheral blood, taken on day 0 of MenACWY control vaccination. All receptors derive from an adult in good health. Both conserved end residues are part of each CDR3. A D gene is named only where the DNA matches it firmly. Size tells how often a clone was seen (once, few, many) or the class of an expanded clone, and some rows leave it out.

V,J,size,D,CDR3,DNA
TRBV7-9,TRBJ2-7,.,.,CASSLAGGGLYEQYF,TGTGCCAGCAGCTTAGCTGGAGGGGGGCTCTACGAGCAGTACTTC
TRBV3-1/TRBV3-2,TRBJ1-5,.,.,CASSQVKSDPQHF,TGTGCCAGCAGCCAAGTTAAGTCAGACCCCCAGCATTTT
TRBV24-1,TRBJ1-1,.,.,CATSGEGPEAFF,TGTGCCACCAGCGGTGAGGGCCCTGAAGCTTTCTTT
TRBV5-1,TRBJ2-2,.,.,CASSLSGPYTGELFF,TGCGCCAGCAGCTTGTCCGGGCCATACACCGGGGAGCTGTTTTTT
TRBV27,TRBJ1-3,few,.,CASSFKAGNSGNTIYF,TGTGCCAGCAGCTTTAAGGCGGGCAACTCTGGAAACACCATATATTTT
TRBV5-4,TRBJ2-1,.,TRBD2,CASSLGSGRVYNEQFF,TGTGCCAGCAGCTTGGGTAGCGGGAGAGTCTACAATGAGCAGTTCTTC
TRBV30,TRBJ1-1,.,.,CAWDSSWDAEAFF,TGTGCCTGGGATTCGTCTTGGGACGCTGAAGCTTTCTTT
TRBV18,TRBJ1-6,.,.,CASSPRGESSPLHF,TGTGCCAGCTCACCAAGGGGTGAATCTTCACCCCTCCACTTT
TRBV3-1/TRBV3-2,TRBJ1-1,.,TRBD1,CASSPGHRGSTEAFF,TGTGCCAGCAGCCCCGGGCACAGGGGGTCCACTGAAGCTTTCTTT
TRBV7-9,TRBJ1-4,.,.,CASRPLTTNEKLFF,TGTGCCAGCAGGCCCCTAACAACTAATGAAAAACTGTTTTTT
TRBV4-1,TRBJ1-3,.,.,CASSVRGGSGNTIYF,TGCGCCAGCAGTGTCAGGGGAGGCTCTGGAAACACCATATATTTT
TRBV7-2,TRBJ2-7,.,.,CASSRSGFYEQYF,TGTGCCAGCAGCAGGTCAGGGTTCTACGAGCAGTACTTC
TRBV6-5,TRBJ2-2,.,.,CASSYRDIGNTGELFF,TGTGCCAGCAGTTACCGGGACATCGGGAACACCGGGGAGCTGTTTTTT
TRBV7-9,TRBJ2-5,.,TRBD1,CASSSAGTGSGTQYF,TGTGCCAGCAGTTCGGCCGGGACAGGGTCAGGGACCCAGTACTTC
TRBV30,TRBJ1-1,.,.,CALRSRVIRTEAFF,TGTGCCTTACGATCGAGGGTAATCAGGACTGAAGCTTTCTTT
TRBV29-1,TRBJ2-7,.,.,CSVVQGGGEQYF,TGCAGCGTTGTACAGGGAGGTGGCGAGCAGTACTTC
TRBV7-8,TRBJ1-2,once,.,CASSQGYYGYTF,TGTGCCAGCAGCCAGGGGTACTATGGCTACACCTTC
TRBV24-1,TRBJ2-1,.,TRBD2,CATSDLTSAYNEQFF,TGTGCCACCAGTGACTTGACTAGCGCTTACAATGAGCAGTTCTTC
TRBV19,TRBJ1-1,.,.,CASSIEWGTEAFF,TGTGCCAGTAGTATAGAATGGGGCACTGAAGCTTTCTTT
TRBV4-1,TRBJ2-2,.,TRBD2,CASSHSSGVNTGELFF,TGCGCCAGCAGCCACTCTAGCGGGGTCAACACCGGGGAGCTGTTTTTT
TRBV7-9,TRBJ1-1,.,TRBD1,CASSLKLTGPDTEAFF,TGTGCCAGCAGCCTGAAGCTGACAGGGCCGGACACTGAAGCTTTCTTT
TRBV19,TRBJ2-1,.,.,CASSLDKYNEQFF,TGTGCCAGTAGTCTGGACAAGTACAATGAGCAGTTCTTC
TRBV4-1,TRBJ1-1,.,.,CASSPPPGMNTEAFF,TGCGCCAGCAGCCCACCCCCGGGGATGAACACTGAAGCTTTCTTT
TRBV5-6,TRBJ2-5,.,TRBD2,CASSPGLAGVWETQYF,TGTGCCAGCAGCCCGGGACTAGCGGGAGTTTGGGAGACCCAGTACTTC
TRBV24-1,TRBJ1-5,once,.,CATSASSNQPQHF,TGTGCCACCAGTGCAAGCAGCAATCAGCCCCAGCATTTT
TRBV18,TRBJ2-5,.,.,CASSQTNARGEETQYF,TGTGCCAGCTCACAAACGAATGCGAGGGGAGAAGAGACCCAGTACTTC
TRBV7-8,TRBJ2-7,.,TRBD1,CASSPHGTEVYEQYF,TGTGCCAGCAGCCCGCACGGGACAGAAGTCTACGAGCAGTACTTC
TRBV20-1,TRBJ1-2,.,.,CSARRGGYTF,TGCAGTGCTAGACGCGGGGGCTACACCTTC
TRBV7-9,TRBJ2-2,.,TRBD2,CASRPLAGVTGELFF,TGTGCCAGCAGACCTCTAGCGGGAGTAACCGGGGAGCTGTTTTTT
TRBV4-1,TRBJ1-6,once,TRBD1,CASSREQGWASPLHF,TGCGCCAGCAGCCGAGAACAGGGGTGGGCTTCACCCCTCCACTTT
TRBV27,TRBJ2-3,.,.,CASSLFSLGTVRDTQYF,TGTGCCAGCAGTTTATTTTCTCTTGGGACCGTCAGAGATACGCAGTATTTT
TRBV7-8,TRBJ1-5,.,.,CASSLKEAGLGPQHF,TGTGCCAGCAGCTTAAAGGAGGCAGGTTTAGGGCCCCAGCATTTT
TRBV19,TRBJ1-2,.,.,CASSIEQRRYGYTF,TGTGCCAGTAGTATAGAGCAGAGGAGATATGGCTACACCTTC
TRBV27,TRBJ2-1,.,.,CASRWGGAGDEQFF,TGTGCCAGCAGGTGGGGCGGGGCGGGCGATGAGCAGTTCTTC
TRBV6-4,TRBJ1-6,.,.,CASSEGTGRSPLHF,TGTGCCAGCAGTGAGGGTACAGGGCGGTCACCCCTCCACTTT
TRBV13,TRBJ1-1,.,.,CASSSTANMNTEAFF,TGTGCCAGCAGTTCGACAGCCAACATGAACACTGAAGCTTTCTTT
TRBV24-1,TRBJ1-4,.,.,CATSDSWHEKLFF,TGTGCCACCAGTGACTCCTGGCATGAAAAACTGTTTTTT
TRBV2,TRBJ1-1,.,.,CALRSGAEAFF,TGTGCCCTGAGGTCAGGAGCTGAAGCTTTCTTT
TRBV29-1,TRBJ2-7,.,.,CSVGADSAGEQYF,TGCAGCGTTGGGGCCGATTCGGCGGGCGAGCAGTACTTC